The 20 T cell receptor beta chains below come from one sample, sequenced in a study of cytomegalovirus exposure and HLA in healthy donors. This PCR relied on a set of 60 Vbeta primers and 13 Jbeta primers. Measured with immunoSEQ multiplex PCR; TCRdb has only the in-frame clones, and not every one. The sample shows 80,000 or so clones, under 65% of them seen only once. Sequencing input: PBMCs. The receptors were gathered from a male donor in good health and CMV-seropositive.

CDR3 region: CASSVGLLGTNRDTQYF. CDR3 nucleotide sequence: TGTGCCAGCAGCGTAGGGTTGTTGGGGACTAACCGAGATACGCAGTATTTT. This rearrangement joins TRBV9 to TRBJ2-3; TRBD2 aligns across 7 bases. J lost 5 bases, V lost 0 bases, and 12 bases had no gene match. CDR3 length: 17 amino acids. The V gene's germline CDR1 is SGDLS and CDR2 YYNGEE.

The chain combines TRBV27 with TRBJ1-3; the D gene is possibly TRBD1 (5 bases). This CDR3 is 17 amino acids long. Trimming left V 2 bases short and J 2 bases short, with 16 bases between. Germline V gene data show CDR1 as MNHEY and CDR2 as SMNVEV (reference sequence). DNA for the CDR3: TGTGCCAGCAGTTTAACAGGATATGTACTTCCTGGAAACACCATATATTTT. Amino acid sequence: CASSLTGYVLPGNTIYF.

The genes are TRBV9 and TRBJ2-6, with no clear D. The V end was cut by 0 bases, the J end by 0 bases, with 10 bases between. The length of the CDR3 is 17 residues. In germline, CDR1 is SGDLS, CDR2 YYNGEE. CDR3 sequence: CASSVALVSSGANVLTF. CDR3 nucleotide sequence: TGTGCCAGCAGCGTAGCCCTAGTCTCCTCTGGGGCCAACGTCCTGACTTTC. Full variable domain (missing parts from reference TRBV9 and TRBJ2-6): DSGVTQTPKHLITATGQRVTLRCSPRSGDLSVYWYQQSLDQGLQFLIQYYNGEERAKGNILERFSAQQFPDLHSELNLSSLELGDSALYFCASSVALVSSGANVLTFGAGSRLTVL.

This clone occurred a few times. Because the CDR3's place on the DNA is in doubt, the DNA is left out and the CDR3 is given as listed by TCRdb. The chain employs TRBV7-9 and TRBJ2-1; the table's TRBD2 call for D was not verified on the DNA. The CDR3 extends over 13 residues, inclusive of both ends. Germline CDR1 SEHNR, CDR2 FQNEAQ (reference sequence). The CDR3 sequence is CASSTPWGDGSFF.

The chain links TRBV29-1 to TRBJ2-1; TRBD2 matches at 7 bases. The junction had 5 bases not matched to a gene; V was cut back by 3 bases and J by 3 bases. Germline CDR1 is SQVTM and CDR2 is ANQGSEA. The CDR3 is 14 amino acids. CDR3 protein: CSVDLPSGYNEQFF. In DNA, the CDR3 is TGCAGCGTTGATTTGCCTAGCGGCTACAATGAGCAGTTCTTC.

The chain couples TRBV9 to TRBJ2-4, with D possibly being TRBD1 (5 bases). CDR3 length equals 13 residues. V was clipped by 4 bases and J by 6 bases, with 11 bases between them. The V gene's germline CDR1 is SGDLS and CDR2 YYNGEE. The CDR3 DNA reads TGTGCCAGCAGCAAGGACATCCTAAACATTCAGTACTTC. Its protein product is CASSKDILNIQYF.

In the case of this clone: One end of the junction does not line up with germline, which may come from a read error. The chain carries TRBV9 and TRBJ2-2; 7 bases agree with TRBD1. Germline lookup yields CDR1 SGDLS and CDR2 YYNGEE. The CDR3 has 15 residues. CDR3 sequence reads: CASSVQTGNNGELFF. CDR3 nucleotides: TGTGCCAGCAGCGTTCAGACAGGGAACAACGGGGAGCTGTTTTTT. The variable domain in full, with the rest retrieved from reference TRBV9 and TRBJ2-2, is DSGVTQTPKHLITATGQRVTLRCSPRSGDLSVYWYQQSLDQGLQFLIQYYNGEERAKGNILERFSAQQFPDLHSELNLSSLELGDSALYFCASSVQTGNNGELFFGEGSRLTVL.

J is TRBJ1-5 and V is TRBV28; 7 bases map to TRBD1. The ends lost 8 bases at V and 6 bases at J; junction bases unmatched: 10. The germline CDR1 and CDR2 sequences are MDHEN and SYDVKM. The CDR3 contains 14 residues. CDR3 protein: CASALEQGSQPQHF. The DNA for the CDR3 is TGTGCCAGCGCCCTGGAACAGGGGAGTCAGCCCCAGCATTTT.

This chain uses TRBV19 with TRBJ2-3; 7 bases are a match to TRBD2. This CDR3 comprises 13 residues. In germline, CDR1 is LNHDA, CDR2 SQIVND (reference sequence). The J segment lost 1 base and the V segment lost 10 bases, leaving 5 bases of the junction unmatched. The DNA of the CDR3 is TGTGCCACGTCTAGCGGTCGCACAGATACGCAGTATTTT. Its protein product is CATSSGRTDTQYF.

Only a few counts were recorded for this clone. The rearrangement uses TRBV5-6 and TRBJ2-2; D is possibly TRBD1 (6 bases). Trimming stripped 1 base from V and 6 bases from J, with 13 bases between. The CDR3 spans 15 residues. Germline CDR1 reads SGHDT; CDR2 reads YYEEEE. The CDR3 spells CASSLYGRGAGELFF. Written as DNA, the CDR3 is TGTGCCAGCAGCTTGTACGGCAGGGGAGCCGGGGAGCTGTTTTTT. Full variable domain (missing parts from reference TRBV5-6 and TRBJ2-2): DAGVTQSPTHLIKTRGQQVTLRCSPKSGHDTVSWYQQALGQGPQFIFQYYEEEERQRGNFPDRFSGHQFPNYSSELNVNALLLGDSALYLCASSLYGRGAGELFFGEGSRLTVL.

In this sample, this clone turned up once. The sample holds other DNA sequences that translate to the same CDR3. The chain recombines TRBV7-9 with TRBJ1-3; TRBD1 matches 9 bases. Germline V gene sequence: CDR1 SEHNR, CDR2 FQNEAQ (reference sequence). There are 15 residues in the CDR3. Losses at the gene ends were 5 bases for V and 4 bases for J; bases not matched to a gene: 6. CDR3 residues: CASSPQGARGNTIYF. The CDR3 nucleotides read TGTGCCAGCAGCCCACAGGGGGCGCGGGGAAACACCATATATTTT. Full variable domain (remainder filled in from reference TRBV7-9 and TRBJ1-3): DTGVSQNPRHKITKRGQNVTFRCDPISEHNRLYWYRQTLGQGPEFLTYFQNEAQLEKSRLLSDRFSAERPKGSFSTLEIQRTEQGDSAMYLCASSPQGARGNTIYFGEGSWLTVV.

Only a few counts were recorded for this clone. This chain joins TRBV30 and TRBJ1-1; D gene unclear. This CDR3 is 13 amino acids long. Germline V gene lookup returns CDR1 GTSNPN and CDR2 SVGIG (reference sequence). V dropped 3 bases and J dropped 1 base, with 9 bases sitting between them. CDR3 region: CAWSPGSNTEAFF. The CDR3 region has the DNA TGTGCCTGGAGCCCAGGATCGAACACTGAAGCTTTCTTT.

V gene TRBV4-3 combines with J gene TRBJ1-1; D remains ambiguous. This CDR3 spans 14 amino acids. Trimming cost V 1 base and J 1 base, with 7 bases left between them. CDR1 and CDR2 from the germline V gene are LGHNA and YSLEER. CDR3: CASSQVAGNTEAFF. For the CDR3, the DNA is TGCGCCAGCAGCCAAGTGGCAGGGAACACTGAAGCTTTCTTT.

This clone has just a few counts. The chain has TRBV5-1 and TRBJ2-3; weak D call: TRBD1 (5 bases). Germline V gene lookup returns CDR1 SGHRS and CDR2 YFSETQ. CDR3 length: 14 amino acids. Trimming took 0 bases from V and 0 from J, leaving 5 bases between them. The CDR3 nucleotides read TGCGCCAGCAGCTTGGGACAGAGCACAGATACGCAGTATTTT. Residues: CASSLGQSTDTQYF. Together with reference TRBV5-1 and TRBJ2-3, the CDR3 gives the full variable domain: KAGVTQTPRYLIKTRGQQVTLSCSPISGHRSVSWYQQTPGQGLQFLFEYFSETQRNKGNFPGRFSGRQFSNSRSEMNVSTLELGDSALYLCASSLGQSTDTQYFGPGTRLTVL.

This chain uses TRBV6-1 with TRBJ1-5; a weak D match, TRBD1 (6 bases). The CDR3 contains 14 residues. V lost 7 bases, J lost 4 bases, and 14 bases lay in between. The V gene's germline CDR1 is MNHNS and CDR2 SASEGT. CDR3 protein: CASIGWGQNQPQHF. The CDR3 DNA follows: TGTGCCAGCATTGGATGGGGGCAGAATCAGCCCCAGCATTTT.

This clone was found once. CDR3 sequence: CASRDRGGSPLHF. As DNA, the CDR3 is TGTGCCAGCAGGGACAGGGGAGGTTCACCCCTCCACTTT. V and J are TRBV6-5 and TRBJ1-6; 9 bases are a match to TRBD1. The CDR3 covers 13 residues. From germline, CDR1 is MNHEY and CDR2 SVGAGI. After removal of 6 bases from V and 9 bases from J, the junction contained 3 bases not matched to a gene.

DNA of the CDR3: TGTGCCAGCAGCTTAGCAGCGGGGAGCACAGATACGCAGTATTTT. Translated, it gives CASSLAAGSTDTQYF. This chain links TRBV7-6 with TRBJ2-3, with TRBD2 matching over 7 bases. Trimming cost V 0 bases and J 0 bases; bases outside gene matches: 0. The CDR3 covers 15 residues. Per the germline V gene, CDR1 is SGHVS and CDR2 is FNYEAQ.

The chain is built from TRBV29-1 and TRBJ2-7; D might be TRBD2 (8 bases). Germline V gene sequence: CDR1 SQVTM, CDR2 ANQGSEA. This CDR3 is 14 amino acids long. The V gene lost 7 bases and the J gene lost 6 bases, with 22 bases spanning the gap. The CDR3 sequence is CSAGAGGQRCEQYF. The DNA for the CDR3 is TGCAGCGCCGGGGCGGGGGGACAGCGGTGCGAGCAGTACTTC.

This rearrangement joins TRBV7-2 to TRBJ2-2; 8 nucleotides agree with TRBD1. Trimming at V came to 5 bases and at J to 0 bases, leaving 5 bases not matched to a gene. Germline V gene sequence: CDR1 SGHTA, CDR2 FQGNSA. This CDR3 is 16 amino acids long. The CDR3, as DNA: TGTGCCAGCAGCAGGACAGGGAGACCGAACACCGGGGAGCTGTTTTTT. Translating gives CASSRTGRPNTGELFF.

This chain links TRBV7-9 with TRBJ2-5, with 9 nucleotides matching TRBD1. V shed 5 bases and J 5 bases; nucleotides not matched to a gene: 6. CDR1 SEHNR and CDR2 FQNEAQ come from the germline V gene (reference sequence). This CDR3 is 14 amino acids long. The CDR3 spells CASSPYRGRETQYF. Written as DNA, the CDR3 is TGTGCCAGCAGCCCTTACAGGGGGCGGGAGACCCAGTACTTC.